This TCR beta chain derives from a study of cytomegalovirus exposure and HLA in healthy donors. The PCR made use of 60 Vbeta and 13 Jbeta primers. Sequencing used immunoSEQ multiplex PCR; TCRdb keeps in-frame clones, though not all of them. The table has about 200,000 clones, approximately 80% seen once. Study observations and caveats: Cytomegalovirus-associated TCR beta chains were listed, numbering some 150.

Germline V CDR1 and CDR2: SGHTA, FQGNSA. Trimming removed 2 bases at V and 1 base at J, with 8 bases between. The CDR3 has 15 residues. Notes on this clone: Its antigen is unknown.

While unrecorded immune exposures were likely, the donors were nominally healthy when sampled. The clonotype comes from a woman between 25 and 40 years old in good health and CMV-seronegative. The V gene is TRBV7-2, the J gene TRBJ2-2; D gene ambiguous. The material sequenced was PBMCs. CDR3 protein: CASSLHGRNTGELFF. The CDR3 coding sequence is TGTGCCAGCAGCTTACATGGCAGGAACACCGGGGAGCTGTTTTTT.